The sequence of this T cell receptor (beta chain) was determined in a study of blood T cell repertoires in COVID-19 (dated by TCRdb to the early 2020s). Background on the whole study: The collaborator samples originated in the United States, Italy and Spain and spanned the acute and convalescent phases of COVID-19. The prospective study material was composed of cDNA or gDNA derived from T cells, B-cell-depleted T cells, or PBMCs. Deeply sampled blood TCRbeta repertoires from subjects exposed to, actively infected with, or recovered from COVID-19 were included in the dataset. The repertoires were made available in a free public database intended to serve as a resource for research on the immune response to SARS-CoV-2. The samples were drawn from two sources: the first 160 participants of the ongoing ImmuneRACE study, and 1,000 to 1,500 subjects contributed by 6 global collaborators. A de-identified subject ID, COVID-19 status, age in years and sex were almost always included in the sample metadata. Where HLA class I and class II types were available, the types were taken from metadata supplied by the sample provider, not from assay-based typing.

TCRbeta CDR3 regions were amplified from genomic DNA by means of the immunoSEQ Assay, a bias-controlled multiplex PCR. Per the authors' processing: Nucleated cell counts per sample were estimated from amplification of reference gene primers within the assay. To quantify the absolute abundance of each unique TCRbeta CDR3 rearrangement, sequence reads were collapsed and filtered. For each sample, productive Simpson clonality was calculated by taking the square root of Simpson's diversity index across productive rearrangements. Sourced from immuneACCESS, this table was stored by TCRdb with only in-frame sequences that have V and J called. A share of the clones is absent; for the studies checked, an unresolved V gene accounts for under half, and the remainder has no known explanation. V and J calls and clone size follow that table, whereas D and trimming were derived from the DNA. The sample yields about 380,000 clones; roughly four fifths were counted once. Jointly, the top ten make up more than 1% of the sample.

The study at large found these results: The quantity of clinical and demographic metadata differed by source and by participant and was supplied without curation.

Collaborating institutions collected whole blood in K2EDTA tubes following their own protocols. For TCRbeta analysis, collaborators shipped samples in one of three forms: frozen whole blood, isolated PBMCs, or DNA extracted from either of those sample types. Note on this clone: Its binding antigen is unknown. No base quality values were provided; no much bigger clone lies one nucleotide off.

V was cut back by 3 bases and J by 5 bases, leaving a gap of 13 bases between them. Taken from cysteine to phenylalanine, the CDR3 has 13 residues. The retained sequence is limited to the CDR3, 39 bases, with the frame set at the first base. CDR1 and CDR2 are drawn from the germline V gene (reference sequence): DFQATT, SNEGSKA. The sequenced material came from peripheral blood. Recombination linked TRBV20-1 to TRBJ1-2; the D gene remains uncertain. This clonotype originated in a human donor with acute or convalescent COVID-19. The donor label of this sample is uncertain. The nucleotide sequence is given as TGCAGTGCTAGTATCGCTAATTCGTATGGCTACACCTTC. Translation gives CSASIANSYGYTF.